This T cell receptor beta chain was identified during a study of blood T cell repertoires in COVID-19. Study-wide context: Samples came from the United States, Italy and Spain, spanning acute and convalescent COVID-19. The cDNA or gDNA used as material had been derived from T cells, B-cell-depleted T cells, or PBMCs.

V gave up 4 bases and J gave up 0 bases, with 11 bases separating them. Germline loops: CDR1 SGHRS, CDR2 YFSETQ. The CDR3 has 15 amino acids. In the original analysis: Amplification of reference gene primers was used by the study to estimate nucleated cell counts. Produced via immunoSEQ multiplex PCR; TCRdb's table is partial and in-frame only. D and trimming come from the DNA, and the V and J calls and clone size come from that table. The table shows under 20,000 clones, with over 70% occurring only once. The sample consisted of peripheral blood. This TCR was sampled from an older man with acute or convalescent COVID-19. The chain links TRBV5-1 to TRBJ1-3; D call uncertain. The DNA for the CDR3 is TGCGCCAGCAGCGTTGACTCCTTCTCTGGAAACACCATATATTTT. As protein: CASSVDSFSGNTIYF.